Sequencing of this T cell receptor (beta chain) was carried out in a study of vaccination and CD4 T cells after COVID-19. Whole-study context: Investigators took post-vaccine samples a median roughly 73 days after dose two, within a range of 14 to 241.

As concerns this clonotype: What it binds is not known.

Described treatment: approximately nine-day PBMC culture with coronavirus spike peptide pools or control peptides (ViraFEST assay). With the Oncomine TCR Beta short-read assay, DNA from cultured CD4+ T cells was sequenced. One entry per CDR3 protein results from TCRdb running MiXCR on the PCR reads. The table has over 15,000 distinct CDR3 sequences, around 40% seen once. The CDR3 contains 15 residues. Germline V gives CDR1 DFQATT, CDR2 SNEGSKA (reference sequence). Trimming removed 6 bases at V and 4 bases at J, with 19 bases between. Sequences were obtained from cultured CD4+ T cells from blood. The clonotype comes from a human donor with COVID-19. J is TRBJ2-1 and V is TRBV20-1, with D possibly TRBD2 on 7 matching bases. As DNA, the CDR3 is TGCAGTGCCCTGGGGGGGGACAATAGGTACAATGAGCAGTTCTTC. This codes for CSALGGDNRYNEQFF.